The rows below give T cell receptor beta chains drawn from one sample of a study of shared clonotypes between healthy human individuals. Assay used: immunoSEQ multiplex PCR; TCRdb lists only in-frame clones, some missing. The table lists fewer than 650,000 clones, around 78% of them singletons. Sequencing was done on a sample of PBMCs. The source of these receptors is a woman aged 40-49 years in good health. Some clones in this sample may be carry-over from other donors' samples. Both conserved end residues are part of each CDR3. Fields, in order: D gene, J gene, clone size, V gene, CDR3 length, CDR3 DNA, CDR3 protein. The D gene is left open where the match is weak. Clone size is not always given. Where it is, it says once, few, many or a class for expanded clones.

>.|TRBJ1-2|many|TRBV30|13
TGTGCCTGGAGTGTTGCGGGGGAGTATGGCTACACCTTC
CAWSVAGEYGYTF
>.|TRBJ1-5|.|TRBV7-2|14
TGTGCCAGCAGCCTCCACCCCGAGGGTCAGCCCCAGCATTTT
CASSLHPEGQPQHF
>TRBD2|TRBJ2-5|.|TRBV5-1|17
TGCGCCAGCAGCTTGGTTGCGGGGGTTGGGGGTCAAGAGACCCAGTACTTC
CASSLVAGVGGQETQYF
>.|TRBJ2-1|.|TRBV29-1|16
TGCAGCGTTGAAACGGGTACCGGCAGCTCCTACAATGAGCAGTTCTTC
CSVETGTGSSYNEQFF
>TRBD1|TRBJ2-5|.|TRBV5-4|13
TGTGCCAGCAGCGGCCAGGGGGTGGAGACCCAGTACTTC
CASSGQGVETQYF
>TRBD2|TRBJ2-7|.|TRBV6-5|14
TGTGCCAGCAGAACATTGGGAGGGTCCTACGAGCAGTACTTC
CASRTLGGSYEQYF
>.|TRBJ2-1|.|TRBV5-1|16
TGCGCCAGCAGCGGGAAGGGGATCGGCGCCTACAATGAGCAGTTCTTC
CASSGKGIGAYNEQFF
>TRBD1|TRBJ2-7|.|TRBV27|15
TGTGCCAGCAGATTCGGGCCGACAGGGTGGAGCGAGCAGTACTTC
CASRFGPTGWSEQYF
>TRBD2|TRBJ2-1|.|TRBV23-1|14
TGCGCCAGCCGACCGGGAGGGCTATACAATGAGCAGTTCTTC
CASRPGGLYNEQFF
>.|TRBJ2-1|.|TRBV9|12
TGTGCCAGCAGCACCCAAGGGGGTGAGCAGTTCTTC
CASSTQGGEQFF
>.|TRBJ2-1|.|TRBV11-3|15
TGTGCCAGCAGCCCCGGGAGGGGGCCCTACAATGAGCAGTTCTTC
CASSPGRGPYNEQFF
>.|TRBJ2-7|.|TRBV29-1|13
TGCAGCGTTTCCACAGGGTTACACAACGAGCAGTACTTC
CSVSTGLHNEQYF
>.|TRBJ1-1|.|TRBV11-1|13
TGTGCCAGCAGCTTCCAGGAGAACACTGAAGCTTTCTTT
CASSFQENTEAFF
>TRBD2|TRBJ2-7|.|TRBV7-8|16
TGTGCCAGCCGCCCCCCCCTTTTAGCGGGACACTACGAGCAGTACTTC
CASRPPLLAGHYEQYF
>.|TRBJ2-5|.|TRBV6-5|14
TGTGCCAGCAGTTACAACAGGGATAGGGAGACCCAGTACTTC
CASSYNRDRETQYF
>TRBD1|TRBJ2-7|.|TRBV7-3|12
TGTGCCAGCAGTTCACAGGGGGGCGAGCAGTACTTC
CASSSQGGEQYF
>TRBD1|TRBJ2-2|.|TRBV5-6|18
TGTGCCAGCAGCGTGATTCCTTCCGGGACAGGGTTTTTCGGGGAGCTGTTTTTT
CASSVIPSGTGFFGELFF
>TRBD1|TRBJ1-4|.|TRBV9|15
TGTGCCAGCAGCATCACCGGGACAGGTGGAGAAAAACTGTTTTTT
CASSITGTGGEKLFF
>TRBD1|TRBJ1-5|.|TRBV10-2|13
TGCGCCAGCAGACAGGGGGCAGGGCAGCCCCAGCATTTT
CASRQGAGQPQHF
>.|TRBJ2-7|.|TRBV11-2|14
TGTGCCAGCAGCCCCTGGGGGCGGTCCTACGAGCAGTACTTC
CASSPWGRSYEQYF
>TRBD2|TRBJ2-2|few|TRBV7-2|15
TGTGCCAGCAGCCCAGAAAGCGGGAGGGCCGGGGAGCTGTTTTTT
CASSPESGRAGELFF
>TRBD2|TRBJ2-7|.|TRBV27|16
TGTGCCAGCAGTTTCGTGGCGGGAGGACTCTCCTACGAGCAGTACTTC
CASSFVAGGLSYEQYF
>TRBD1|TRBJ2-4|.|TRBV9|15
TGTGCCAGCAGCGTAGGTCGACAGGGGTGGGACATTCAGTACTTC
CASSVGRQGWDIQYF
>TRBD1|TRBJ2-5|.|TRBV10-3|15
TGTGCCACCAGGATTGGGACAGGAGCTCAAGAGACCCAGTACTTC
CATRIGTGAQETQYF
>.|TRBJ2-1|.|TRBV10-2|13
TGCGCCAGCAGTGAGAGGCAGTACAATGAGCAGTTCTTC
CASSERQYNEQFF
>.|TRBJ2-1|.|TRBV5-1|14
TGCGCCAGCAGCCTGGGACACCCGCCCAGTGAGCAGTTCTTC
CASSLGHPPSEQFF
>.|TRBJ2-7|.|TRBV2|14
TGTGCCAGCTCAACCGAGATGAGCTCCTACGAGCAGTACTTC
CASSTEMSSYEQYF
>.|TRBJ1-1|few|TRBV6-1|15
TGTGCCAGCAGTGAAGTCCAGGGGTTGAACACTGAAGCTTTCTTT
CASSEVQGLNTEAFF
>TRBD2|TRBJ2-1|.|TRBV9|15
TGTGCCAGCAGCGTAGCTCCGGGGGGATACAATGAGCAGTTCTTC
CASSVAPGGYNEQFF
>.|TRBJ2-1|once|TRBV7-8|12
TGTGCCAGCAGCTTAGAAGGGGGTGCGGAGCTCTTC
CASSLEGGAELF
>.|TRBJ1-2|.|TRBV7-8|13
TGTGCCAGCAGCTTAGAGCCCCAGAGGGGCTACACCTTC
CASSLEPQRGYTF
>.|TRBJ2-2|.|TRBV20-1|11
TGCAGTGCTATAAACACCGGGGAGCTGTTTTTT
CSAINTGELFF
>.|TRBJ2-2|.|TRBV11-2|16
TGTGCCAGCAGCTCCCAGATACTTCGGAGGACCGGGGAGCTGTTTTTT
CASSSQILRRTGELFF
>TRBD2|TRBJ2-1|.|TRBV5-6|16
TGTGCCAGCAGGCCGACCGGGACTAGCGGATACAATGAGCAGTTCTTC
CASRPTGTSGYNEQFF
>TRBD2|TRBJ2-7|.|TRBV6-6|16
TGTGCCAGCAGTTACTCGAAGCGACTAGCGGGAGACGAGCAGTACTTC
CASSYSKRLAGDEQYF
>.|TRBJ2-7|.|TRBV7-3|15
TGTGCCAGCAGCTTAAGGCTGGAACGGGGCGGTCAGCAGTACTTC
CASSLRLERGGQQYF
>TRBD2|TRBJ2-2|.|TRBV30|15
TGTGCCTGGAGTAGCGGGAGGGTGGATGCCGGGGAGCTGTTTTTT
CAWSSGRVDAGELFF
>TRBD2|TRBJ2-2|.|TRBV28|16
TGTGCCAGCAGACAAGGACTAGCGGGGAACACCGGGGAGCTGTTTTTT
CASRQGLAGNTGELFF
>.|TRBJ2-3|.|TRBV5-1|16
TGCGCCAGCAGCCGGGAAGGGGCAGGGGACACAGATACGCAGTATTTT
CASSREGAGDTDTQYF
>TRBD2|TRBJ2-3|.|TRBV18|16
TGTGCCAGCTCACCTTTTGGGACTAGCGGCAGGGATACGCAGTATTTT
CASSPFGTSGRDTQYF
>.|TRBJ2-7|.|TRBV7-9|15
TGTGCCAGCAGCTTATCTTTTCCCCAGGGGCCCGAGCAGTACTTC
CASSLSFPQGPEQYF
>.|TRBJ2-7|.|TRBV2|18
TGTGCCAGCAGCGCAGACTTAGCCCACCCCGGGAGAACCTACGAGCAGTACTTC
CASSADLAHPGRTYEQYF
>.|TRBJ2-2|.|TRBV4-3|16
TGCGCCAGCAGCCAAGCCCGCCCTCCGCCCTACGGGGAGCTGTTTTTT
CASSQARPPPYGELFF
>.|TRBJ2-7|.|TRBV4-1|15
TGCGCCAGCAGCCAAAGCGACAGGGGAGGGGACGAGCAGTACTTC
CASSQSDRGGDEQYF
>.|TRBJ2-7|many|TRBV28|18
TGTGCCAGCAGTTTTATATTCCCCGGGCGGCCCCGCTCCTACGAGCAGTACTTC
CASSFIFPGRPRSYEQYF
>TRBD2|TRBJ2-7|.|TRBV28|13
TGTGCCAGCAGACCGACTAGCGGGAGTGGGCAGTACTTC
CASRPTSGSGQYF
>.|TRBJ2-3|.|TRBV19|14
TGTGCCAGTAGGAAGGACTATGTCACAGATACGCAGTATTTT
CASRKDYVTDTQYF
>.|TRBJ2-1|.|TRBV4-1|18
TGCGCCAGCAGCCAAGATAAATTTGGTACAAGCTCCTACAATGAGCAGTTCTTC
CASSQDKFGTSSYNEQFF
>.|TRBJ2-1|.|TRBV27|19
TGTGCCAGCGGACAAGCGGGACACAACCCCTCAAGCTCCTACAATGAGCAGTTCTTC
CASGQAGHNPSSSYNEQFF
>.|TRBJ1-1|.|TRBV28|12
TGTGCCAGCGGGGAGGGCGGCACTGAAGCTTTCTTT
CASGEGGTEAFF
>TRBD2|TRBJ2-5|once|TRBV15|15
TGTGCCACCAGCAGAGTAGCGGGAGTAAGCGAGACCCAGTACTTC
CATSRVAGVSETQYF